This T cell receptor (beta chain) derives from a study of blood T cell dynamics during melanoma immunotherapy. The table came from immunoSEQ multiplex PCR; TCRdb's copy has only in-frame clones and leaves some out. In the table there are approximately 15,000 clones, around 90% of which are singletons. Time point indicated: week 3, after first cycle of checkpoint inhibitor. Blood was drawn before treatment and at week 3 after checkpoint blockade. Trimming shortened V by 3 bases and J by 4 bases, and 9 bases separated the two germline ends. The CDR3 loop spans 13 amino acids. The germline gives CDR1 SGHTA, CDR2 FQGTGA.

This chain joins TRBV7-3 and TRBJ1-1; D unclear. Here the sequenced sample was blood, taken from a patient treated with checkpoint blockade. The sequence came from a human donor with melanoma. The CDR3 protein is CASSLGGVTEAFF. CDR3 in DNA: TGTGCCAGCAGCTTGGGAGGAGTCACTGAAGCTTTCTTT.